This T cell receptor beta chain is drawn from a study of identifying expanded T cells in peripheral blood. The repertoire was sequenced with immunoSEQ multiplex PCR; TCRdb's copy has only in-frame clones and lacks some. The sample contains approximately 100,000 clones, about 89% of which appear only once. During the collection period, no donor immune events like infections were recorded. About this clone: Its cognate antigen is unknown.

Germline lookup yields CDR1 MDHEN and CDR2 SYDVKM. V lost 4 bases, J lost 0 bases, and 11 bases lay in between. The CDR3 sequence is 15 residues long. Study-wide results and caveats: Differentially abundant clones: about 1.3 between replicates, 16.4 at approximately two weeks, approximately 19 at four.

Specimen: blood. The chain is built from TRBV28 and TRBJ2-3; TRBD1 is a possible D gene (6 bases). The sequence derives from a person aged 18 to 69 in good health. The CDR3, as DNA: TGTGCCAGCAGTTATACAGGGCCAAGCACAGATACGCAGTATTTT. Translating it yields CASSYTGPSTDTQYF.